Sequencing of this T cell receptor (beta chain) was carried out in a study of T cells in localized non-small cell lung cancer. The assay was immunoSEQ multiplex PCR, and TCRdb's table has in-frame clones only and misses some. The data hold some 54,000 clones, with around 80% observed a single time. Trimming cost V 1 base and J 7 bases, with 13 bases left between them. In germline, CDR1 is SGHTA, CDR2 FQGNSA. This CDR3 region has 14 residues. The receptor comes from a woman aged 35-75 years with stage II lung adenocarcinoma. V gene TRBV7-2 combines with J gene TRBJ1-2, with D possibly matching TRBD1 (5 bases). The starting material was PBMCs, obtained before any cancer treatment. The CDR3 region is CASSLDGGSGGYTF. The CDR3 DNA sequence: TGTGCCAGCAGCTTAGACGGGGGGTCAGGTGGCTACACCTTC.